The 16 T cell receptor beta chains below come from one sample, sequenced in a study of neurological immune-mediated disorders. TCRdb re-derived calls from the 5' RACE reads in MiXCR, one entry per CDR3 protein. The sample gives about 30,000 distinct CDR3 sequences, roughly 15% of which show up once; roughly 27% is in the top ten. The sample was PBMCs. Receptors were obtained from a man in his 70s in good health.

In this sample, this clonotype turned up many times. V and J are TRBV7-8 and TRBJ2-1, with D possibly TRBD2 on 7 matching bases. CDR1 SGHVS and CDR2 FQNEAQ come from the germline V gene. CDR3 length: 15 amino acids. The ends were cut back, 7 bases at V and 2 bases at J, with 15 bases in the middle. CDR3 DNA: TGTGCCAGCACCAAGGGGGGGGCTACCTACAATGAGCAGTTCTTC. Its translation: CASTKGGATYNEQFF.

The sample holds many counts of this clonotype. CDR3 bases: TGTGCCAGCAGACCCGGGACACACTATGGCTACACCTTC. It encodes CASRPGTHYGYTF. V and J are TRBV28 and TRBJ1-2; D possibly corresponds to TRBD1 (6 bases). The germline V and J ends were trimmed by 6 bases and 3 bases, with 11 bases remaining between them. This CDR3 region has 13 residues. The germline CDR1 and CDR2 sequences are MDHEN and SYDVKM.

The sample holds many counts of this clonotype. This chain joins TRBV28 and TRBJ2-2; D not certain. This CDR3 spans 14 amino acids. Germline V gene lookup returns CDR1 MDHEN and CDR2 SYDVKM. The germline V and J ends were trimmed by 1 base and 6 bases, with 9 bases remaining between them. Here the CDR3 reads CASSLSVPPGELFF. The CDR3 DNA reads TGTGCCAGCAGTTTATCCGTACCACCCGGGGAGCTGTTTTTT.

This clonotype was counted many times. The chain recombines TRBV20-1 with TRBJ2-7, with 8 bases lining up with TRBD2. V trimming: 0 bases; J trimming: 3 bases; junction bases outside the gene matches: 7. The CDR3 has 15 residues. CDR1 is DFQATT and CDR2 is SNEGSKA in the germline V gene (reference sequence). This CDR3 reads CSARDPASGYYEQYF. CDR3 DNA: TGCAGTGCTAGAGATCCGGCTAGCGGGTACTACGAGCAGTACTTC.

In its sample, this clonotype was seen many times. The chain has TRBV7-9 and TRBJ1-2; unclear D gene. The CDR3 is 13 residues long. Trimming took off 0 bases at V and 6 bases at J, with 8 bases between the two ends. In germline, CDR1 is SEHNR, CDR2 FQNEAQ (reference sequence). CDR3 DNA: TGTGCCAGCAGCTTAGCAGTCTGGGATGGCTACACCTTC. Amino acids: CASSLAVWDGYTF.

This clonotype was detected ten times or more. The rearrangement joins TRBV5-1 to TRBJ2-3; 7 bases agree with TRBD1. Germline CDR1 SGHRS, CDR2 YFSETQ. V was clipped by 4 bases and J by 0 bases; unmatched bases: 5. The CDR3 runs to 15 residues. The CDR3 spells CASSADRTSTDTQYF. The CDR3 bases are TGCGCCAGCAGCGCGGACAGGACTAGCACAGATACGCAGTATTTT.

This clonotype was seen at least ten times. The V and J genes are TRBV7-8 and TRBJ1-5; the match to TRBD1 covers 7 bases. Germline CDR1 and CDR2: SGHVS and FQNEAQ. The junction had 7 bases not matched to a gene; V was cut back by 4 bases and J by 1 base. The CDR3 loop spans 16 amino acids. The CDR3 loop is CASSSTRDRSNQPQHF. CDR3 nucleotide sequence: TGTGCCAGCAGCTCCACAAGGGACAGAAGCAATCAGCCCCAGCATTTT.

In its sample, this clonotype was seen many times. The CDR3 sequence is CASSLADYNEQFF. The CDR3 DNA reads as TGCGCCAGCTCTCTAGCGGACTACAATGAGCAGTTCTTC. This chain joins TRBV5-1 and TRBJ2-1; 7 bases line up with TRBD2. The CDR3 is 13 residues long. V trimming: 7 bases; J trimming: 3 bases; junction bases outside the gene matches: 4. Germline lookup yields CDR1 SGHRS and CDR2 YFSETQ.

This clonotype was seen repeatedly, ten times or more. The gene calls are TRBV5-1 and TRBJ2-2; the D is unclear. Germline CDR1 reads SGHRS; CDR2 reads YFSETQ. The CDR3 contains 13 residues. V dropped 4 bases and J dropped 7 bases, with 11 bases sitting between them. The CDR3 reads CASSRTLDGELFF. CDR3 in DNA: TGCGCCAGCAGCCGAACCCTCGACGGGGAGCTGTTTTTT.

This clonotype showed up many times. The chain joins TRBV5-1 to TRBJ2-7; no clear D gene. CDR3 length: 13 residues. Per the germline V gene, CDR1 is SGHRS and CDR2 is YFSETQ. The V gene lost 4 bases and the J gene lost 4 bases, with 12 bases spanning the gap. CDR3 nucleotide sequence: TGCGCCAGCAGCATAGGTGCCAGGTACGAGCAGTACTTC. Protein: CASSIGARYEQYF.

Turning to this clonotype: This may stem from a read error, because a much larger clone lies one nucleotide away. V usage is TRBV5-1 and J usage is TRBJ1-6, with D perhaps TRBD1 (5 bases). Germline V gene lookup returns CDR1 SGHRS and CDR2 YFSETQ. The CDR3 is 16 amino acids. Trimming took 2 bases from V and 12 from J, leaving 21 bases between them. The CDR3 region is CASSFPELGRDLPLHF. In DNA form, the CDR3 reads TGCGCCAGCAGCTTTCCCGAGCTGGGGCGGGATTTACCCCTCCACTTT.

This clonotype was picked up many times. The rearrangement joins TRBV11-2 to TRBJ1-6, with 9 positions matching TRBD1. Germline CDR1 reads SGHAT; CDR2 reads FQNNGV. The V segment lost 8 bases and the J segment 6 bases; nucleotides outside the gene matches: 2. The CDR3 covers 13 residues. The CDR3 protein is CASSDRGNSPLHF. Written as DNA, the CDR3 is TGTGCCAGCTCGGACAGGGGTAATTCACCCCTCCACTTT.

This clonotype has a count of ten or more. The chain uses TRBV7-2 and TRBJ1-3; D remains unclear. Deletions cut 3 bases from V and 6 bases from J, with 12 bases between. CDR1 and CDR2 from the germline V gene are SGHTA and FQGNSA. This CDR3 comprises 14 residues. CDR3 sequence: CASSLGQDKNTIYF. Written as DNA, the CDR3 is TGTGCCAGCAGCTTGGGTCAAGATAAAAACACCATATATTTT.

This clonotype was picked up many times. This chain links TRBV7-9 with TRBJ1-1, with 8 bases matching TRBD1. CDR1 and CDR2 from the germline V gene are SEHNR and FQNEAQ (reference sequence). The trim removed 5 bases at V and 0 bases at J, leaving 5 bases unmatched. This CDR3 is 15 amino acids long. The CDR3 loop reads CASSLGQGMNTEAFF. Written as DNA, the CDR3 is TGTGCCAGCAGCCTCGGACAGGGTATGAACACTGAAGCTTTCTTT.

This clonotype was found many times. V is TRBV13 and J is TRBJ2-2; the match to TRBD2 covers 13 bases. Losses at the gene ends were 5 bases for V and 4 bases for J; bases not matched to a gene: 7. The germline gives CDR1 PRHDT, CDR2 FYEKMQ (reference sequence). The CDR3 has 17 residues. The DNA of the CDR3 is TGTGCCAGCAGCGCCAGACTAGCGGGGGGTTTCACCGGGGAGCTGTTTTTT. It encodes CASSARLAGGFTGELFF.

This clonotype was found many times. This chain links TRBV10-3 with TRBJ2-2; possible D gene TRBD2, 5 bases. V lost 8 bases to trimming and J lost 11 bases, with 9 bases between them. In germline, CDR1 is ENHRY, CDR2 SYGVKD. This CDR3 contains 10 residues. The CDR3 nucleotides are TGTGCCATCGGGAGAGCTGAGCTGTTTTTT. Its translation is CAIGRAELFF.